This TCR beta chain is drawn from a study of beta chain features in type 1 diabetes (dated by TCRdb to about 2018). About the full investigation: No differences in mean age, gender distribution, total cell number or subset yield were found between patients and healthy donors. A total of 85 million to 110 million sorted cells were examined across all samples, and RNA yield correlated strongly with the number of cells per subset. The study compared TCRB repertoires of sorted circulating CD4+ T cell subsets between recently diagnosed type 1 diabetes patients and matched healthy donors. Regulatory and stem cell-like memory subsets were isolated from only 8 patients and roughly 8 healthy donors, whereas naive and central memory subsets came from all 28 donors.

General conclusions and limits of the study: A moderate but significant shortening of TCRB CDR3 length was observed in type 1 diabetes patients in all four CD4+ subsets. At VDJ recombination sites, patients with type 1 diabetes made fewer insertions and deleted more nucleotides, a pattern implying thymic rearrangement abnormalities. PCR might favor shorter templates, but patient and control samples were amplified and corrected together, so any skew would affect both groups equally. Because the HLA sub-analyses included only small numbers of individuals, any influence of HLA type on TCRB rearrangement was left unresolved. Because cDNA was sequenced instead of genomic DNA, highly expressing activated cells could be over-represented, though the groups showed no difference in activation or CD3 levels. Naive, central memory and regulatory TCRB repertoires appeared to be more alike among patients than among healthy donors.

The CDR3 numbers 19 residues from cysteine through phenylalanine. Only the CDR3 DNA is retained, 57 bases long and in frame from the first base. Unmatched junction bases come to 11, with V trimmed by 1 base and J by 4 bases. Taken from the germline V gene (reference sequence), the CDR1 and CDR2 loops are SEHNR and FQNEAQ. On this clone: Its specific antigen is unknown. No much larger clone is present one base from it, and per-base qualities are unavailable.

The entire amount of isolated RNA was reverse transcribed using the High Capacity cDNA Reverse Transcription Kit, so the sequenced TCRB transcripts were expressed ones. Deep immunoSEQ sequencing was performed on naive, central memory and regulatory T cell samples, with an average of about 3.57 million total reads per sample. Sorted cells were lysed in RLT buffer and RNA was extracted with DNase-treated RNeasy Micro or Mini kits, depending on cell number. To prevent cross-contamination, each cell subset was processed individually, whereas patient and healthy donor samples were processed jointly. TCRB sequences were amplified from cDNA with the immunoSEQ multiplex PCR, producing 87-bp fragments spanning the CDR3 region. Sequencing of the amplicons was done on the Illumina HiSeq platform. The authors' pipeline ran thus. PCR bias was corrected computationally using synthetic template baselines, and reads within Hamming distance 2 were collapsed, with unmergeable singletons discarded. Reads were aligned against IMGT to assign V, D and J genes, CDR3 length and insertions or deletions at six rearrangement sites. Within each subset, clonotype counts were normalized to sorted cell number, and only after that were true diversity and Gini coefficients computed with the tcR R package. The overlap coefficient, calculated on TCRB nucleotide sequences, was used to quantify repertoire sharing. Here the immuneACCESS table is served through TCRdb, limited to in-frame sequences with V and J called. Missing clones are a known gap in these copies; in checked studies unresolved V genes cover under half, and the rest lacks a known reason. The D gene and trimming were derived from the DNA, and the V and J assignments and clone size from that table. In all, the sample holds about 150,000 clones, and about a tenth of those were seen once. The ten largest clones represent around 0.63% of the sample.

A single peripheral blood draw of approximately 100 mL on average was collected from each donor into heparinised tubes. Naive, central memory, regulatory and stem cell-like memory CD4+ T cells were sorted on a BD FACSAria II using a panel including CD45RO, CCR7, CD25, CD127, CD95 and CD27. A purity above 95% was achieved for all sorted populations. PBMCs were isolated right away by Lymphoprep density gradient centrifugation and were stained directly, without culture. So that batch effects would be minimized, each experiment stained and sorted samples in pairs, pairing one healthy donor with one patient.

The sequence derives from a man aged 18 to 29 in good health. The sequence joins TRBV7-9 to TRBJ2-2; TRBD2 agrees with 11 junctional bases. Sequencing used central memory CD4+ T cells from blood. The nucleotide sequence reads TGTGCCAGCAGCTTAGATCCCGGGCGACTAGCGGGGCCCACCGGGGAGCTGTTTTTT. Translated, this is CASSLDPGRLAGPTGELFF.